One sample yielded the 15 T cell receptor beta chains listed below, sequenced in a study of shared clonotypes between healthy human individuals. Here immunoSEQ multiplex PCR was the method, and the copy in TCRdb shows in-frame clones only, minus some. In the table there are roughly 2,000,000 clones, less than 95% of which are singletons. Naive CD8 cells lacked CD45RO, underwent positive selection for CCR7 and left out terminally differentiated effector memory CD45RA+ cells. Sequenced: naive CD8+ T cells sorted from blood. Receptors were obtained from a man younger than 35 in good health.

The chain is built from TRBV4-1 and TRBJ1-3, with D perhaps matching TRBD1 (5 bases). Germline CDR1 is MGHRA and CDR2 is YSYEKL. CDR3 length equals 14 residues. Trimming shortened V by 0 bases and J by 7 bases, and 10 bases separated the two germline ends. This CDR3 reads CASSQEGEHNTIYF. CDR3 coding DNA: TGCGCCAGCAGCCAAGAAGGGGAACACAACACCATATATTTT.

This chain links TRBV28 with TRBJ1-1; possibly TRBD1 for D (6 bases). This CDR3 is built from 14 residues. The germline gives CDR1 MDHEN, CDR2 SYDVKM. V lost 7 bases and J 3 bases, leaving 15 bases between the germline ends. Here the CDR3 reads CASTPAGGHTEAFF. The CDR3 DNA is TGTGCCAGCACCCCCGCTGGGGGGCACACTGAAGCTTTCTTT.

This chain connects TRBV5-6 to TRBJ2-7; a possible D gene is TRBD1 (6 bases). Per the germline V gene, CDR1 is SGHDT and CDR2 is YYEEEE. V was trimmed by 2 bases and J by 0 bases, leaving 9 bases between them. The CDR3 sequence is 14 residues long. CDR3 nucleotides: TGTGCCAGCAGCTTTACAGGGAGCTCCTACGAGCAGTACTTC. Protein: CASSFTGSSYEQYF.

The rearrangement uses TRBV4-2 and TRBJ2-7; maybe TRBD1 (6 bases). Germline CDR1 is LGHNA and CDR2 is YNFKEQ. V was cut by 0 bases and J by 5 bases, with 8 bases left in between. The CDR3 sequence is 13 residues long. The CDR3, as DNA: TGTGCCAGCAGCCAAGAACAGGGCCACGAGCAGTACTTC. Amino acids: CASSQEQGHEQYF.

The CDR3 DNA reads as TGTGCCAGCAGCTCGACAGGGTCGAACACCGGGGAGCTGTTTTTT. This gives the protein CASSSTGSNTGELFF. The J gene is TRBJ2-2, the V gene TRBV7-3, with 7 bases fitting TRBD1. The V segment lost 4 bases and the J segment 0 bases; nucleotides outside the gene matches: 2. From germline, CDR1 is SGHTA and CDR2 FQGTGA. This CDR3 comprises 15 residues.

V and J are TRBV4-3 and TRBJ2-7, with D hard to call. The CDR3 has 18 residues. Between the trimmed V and J ends, which lost 0 bases and 7 bases, there was a span of 25 bases. Germline values: CDR1 LGHNA, CDR2 YSLEER. The chain's CDR3 is CASSQDPPIIGAVWEQYF. CDR3 DNA: TGCGCCAGCAGCCAAGATCCCCCAATTATAGGCGCCGTTTGGGAGCAGTACTTC.

This rearrangement joins TRBV10-3 to TRBJ2-2; 8 nucleotides align to TRBD1. The V segment lost 5 bases and the J segment 1 base; nucleotides outside the gene matches: 12. This CDR3 region has 18 residues. In germline, CDR1 is ENHRY, CDR2 SYGVKD. The CDR3 DNA reads as TGTGCCATCAGTACCTTAGTTCCCGGGACAGGGAACACCGGGGAGCTGTTTTTT. It codes for CAISTLVPGTGNTGELFF.

This clone was seen a single time. CDR3: CASSLYSRANYEQYF. The CDR3 DNA reads as TGTGCCAGCAGTTTATATTCCAGGGCCAACTACGAGCAGTACTTC. V usage is TRBV27 and J usage is TRBJ2-7; tentatively, D is TRBD1 (5 bases). Germline CDR1 reads MNHEY; CDR2 reads SMNVEV (reference sequence). The germline V and J ends were trimmed by 1 base and 3 bases, with 13 bases remaining between them. This CDR3 has 15 residues.

This chain links TRBV6-5 with TRBJ2-1, with 7 bases lining up with TRBD1. J gave up 8 bases and V 6 bases, and 16 bases lay outside the gene matches. CDR1 is MNHEY, CDR2 SVGAGI, per germline. This CDR3 region has 16 residues. The CDR3 DNA sequence: TGTGCCAGCAGCTACATACGGGACAGTTCTATCGATGAGCAGTTCTTC. It is translated as CASSYIRDSSIDEQFF.

J is TRBJ1-2 and V is TRBV28; D is uncertain. Trimming took 6 bases from V and 0 from J, leaving 8 bases between them. This CDR3 contains 13 residues. CDR1 and CDR2 (germline): MDHEN, SYDVKM. The CDR3 region has the DNA TGTGCCAGCAGCTTGACACCTAACTATGGCTACACCTTC. It codes for CASSLTPNYGYTF.

The J gene is TRBJ1-2, the V gene TRBV5-6, with a possible D match to TRBD1 (6 bases). This CDR3 region has 13 residues. Germline lookup yields CDR1 SGHDT and CDR2 YYEEEE. Trimming stripped 2 bases from V and 3 bases from J, with 8 bases between. This chain's CDR3 is CASSFGGDYGYTF. CDR3 DNA sequence: TGTGCCAGCAGCTTTGGGGGCGACTATGGCTACACCTTC.

The V and J genes are TRBV7-7 and TRBJ1-6; 9 bases map to TRBD1. CDR3 length: 18 amino acids. Germline V gives CDR1 SSHAT, CDR2 FNYEAQ (reference sequence). The CDR3 reads CASRLALDRGCYNSPLHF. In DNA form, the CDR3 reads TGTGCTAGCCGACTGGCATTGGACAGGGGATGTTATAATTCACCCCTCCACTTT.

The genes are TRBV4-1 and TRBJ2-3; 13 nucleotides agree with TRBD2. CDR3 length: 16 residues. Trimming at V came to 2 bases and at J to 3 bases, leaving 2 bases not matched to a gene. Germline V lookup: CDR1 MGHRA, CDR2 YSYEKL. CDR3 nucleotides: TGCGCCAGCAGCCAAAGGACTAGCGGGAGTACAGATACGCAGTATTTT. Protein product: CASSQRTSGSTDTQYF.

The chain combines TRBV7-9 with TRBJ2-7; TRBD1 matches at 11 bases. CDR1 is SEHNR, CDR2 FQNEAQ, per germline (reference sequence). Unmatched junction bases numbered 9, after V lost 5 bases and J lost 3 bases. The CDR3 is 16 residues long. The CDR3 bases are TGTGCCAGCAGCCTAGTTCCCGGGACAGGGGGCTACGAGCAGTACTTC. It encodes CASSLVPGTGGYEQYF.

The chain uses TRBV25-1 and TRBJ2-5, with a tentative D call TRBD2 (6 bases). The assigned J gene may be wrong: the sequence end matches TRBJ2-7 better. Germline V gene sequence: CDR1 MGHDK, CDR2 SYGVNS. This CDR3 has 15 residues. In DNA form, the CDR3 reads TGTGCCAGCAGTGAATGGGGCAGGGAGGCGGACGAGCAGTACTTC. Encoded protein: CASSEWGREADEQYF.